Shown below are 20 T cell receptor beta chains from a single sample sequenced in a study of vaccination effects on CD4 cells after COVID-19. Antigen-specific CD4+ T cells were first expanded with viral peptide pools by the ViraFEST assay and only then sequenced. Subsequent to 10 days of culture, CD4+ T cells were isolated. Vaccine recipients lacked prior SARS-CoV-2 infection and had negative nucleocapsid antibodies. Antigens of these TCRs are unknown. Sequencing used immunoSEQ multiplex PCR; TCRdb keeps in-frame clones, though not all of them. The repertoire consists of roughly 35,000 clones, with about 70% occurring once and the leading ten covering about 15%. The specimen comprised CD4+ T cells from PBMCs cultured with HCoV-OC43 spike peptides, sampled before COVID-19 vaccination. The subset is: HCoV-OC43 spike overlapping peptide pool stimulation. The receptors originated from a human donor who received a COVID-19 vaccine.

This clone has just one count. The chain carries TRBV15 and TRBJ2-3; D is perhaps TRBD1 (7 bases). The ends were cut back, 0 bases at V and 1 base at J, with 17 bases in the middle. Germline V gene data show CDR1 as LNHNV and CDR2 as YYDKDF (reference sequence). This CDR3 has 18 residues. In DNA, the CDR3 is TGTGCCACCAGCAGAGAGAGGGGCAGGGGGGTTGGCACAGATACGCAGTATTTT. Amino acids: CATSRERGRGVGTDTQYF.

The V and J genes are TRBV9 and TRBJ1-4; no definite D call. CDR1 is SGDLS, CDR2 YYNGEE, per germline. The CDR3 runs 16 residues. Trimming took 1 base from V and 0 from J, leaving 10 bases between them. CDR3 loop: CASSVSGDTTNEKLFF. For the CDR3, the DNA is TGTGCCAGCAGCGTATCAGGAGATACAACTAATGAAAAACTGTTTTTT.

The chain carries TRBV5-1 and TRBJ1-1; a possible D gene is TRBD1 (5 bases). Germline V lookup: CDR1 SGHRS, CDR2 YFSETQ. This CDR3 contains 14 residues. Trimming took 4 bases from V and 0 from J, leaving 10 bases between them. In DNA form, the CDR3 reads TGCGCCAGCAGCCCGACAGTAATGAACACTGAAGCTTTCTTT. Protein: CASSPTVMNTEAFF.

The V gene is TRBV6-5, the J gene TRBJ1-1; D uncertain. Germline V gives CDR1 MNHEY, CDR2 SVGAGI. Trimming shortened V by 6 bases and J by 4 bases, and 9 bases separated the two germline ends. The CDR3 is 12 residues long. CDR3 residues: CASSRVVTEAFF. The DNA for the CDR3 is TGTGCCAGCAGCCGTGTTGTCACTGAAGCTTTCTTT.

This chain links TRBV27 with TRBJ2-1; tentatively, D is TRBD1 or TRBD2 (7 bases each). CDR1 and CDR2 (germline): MNHEY, SMNVEV (reference sequence). Trimming shortened V by 3 bases and J by 7 bases, and 16 bases separated the two germline ends. This CDR3 has 15 amino acids. CDR3 nucleotide sequence: TGTGCCAGCAGTTTTTGGAGTCAGGGGGGGAATGAGCAGTTCTTC. Translated: CASSFWSQGGNEQFF.

The chain employs TRBV18 and TRBJ1-5; 7 bases align to TRBD1. V was pared by 3 bases and J by 6 bases, with 5 bases of the junction left unmatched. The CDR3 spans 14 residues. Germline assignment: CDR1 KGHSH and CDR2 LQKENI. In nucleotides, the CDR3 is TGTGCCAGCTCACCCACAGGGGTTGGTCAGCCCCAGCATTTT. Its protein is CASSPTGVGQPQHF. The full variable domain, with the rest looked up from reference TRBV18 and TRBJ1-5, is NAGVMQNPRHLVRRRGQEARLRCSPMKGHSHVYWYRQLPEEGLKFMVYLQKENIIDESGMPKERFSAEFPKEGPSILRIQQVVRGDSAAYFCASSPTGVGQPQHFGDGTRLSIL.

The chain joins TRBV11-1 to TRBJ1-1; D remains ambiguous. Trimming left V 5 bases short and J 1 base short, with 8 bases between. This CDR3 is built from 13 residues. Germline V gene lookup returns CDR1 SGHAT and CDR2 FQDESV (reference sequence). CDR3 bases: TGTGCCAGCAGCCCCTGGAGGAACACTGAAGCTTTCTTT. Protein: CASSPWRNTEAFF.

The chain carries TRBV6-4 and TRBJ2-1; TRBD2 matches at 10 bases. From germline, CDR1 is MRHNA and CDR2 SNTAGT. This CDR3 contains 15 residues. V shed 0 bases and J 4 bases; nucleotides not matched to a gene: 0. The CDR3 DNA follows: TGTGCCAGCAGTGACTCAGCGGGGGGGTACAATGAGCAGTTCTTC. Protein sequence: CASSDSAGGYNEQFF.

The chain carries TRBV14 and TRBJ2-3; the D is unclear. Germline V gene sequence: CDR1 SGHDN, CDR2 FVKESK. The CDR3 runs to 14 residues. Trimming cost V 0 bases and J 4 bases, with 8 bases left between them. The CDR3, as DNA: TGTGCCAGCAGCCAAGATTGGGTTTCAGATACGCAGTATTTT. Translating gives CASSQDWVSDTQYF.

The chain couples TRBV29-1 to TRBJ1-1; D remains ambiguous. Looked up from germline, CDR1 is SQVTM and CDR2 is ANQGSEA. This CDR3 spans 14 amino acids. Trimming cost V 6 bases and J 5 bases, with 19 bases left between them. The CDR3 DNA is TGCAGCGTGGCGACCGGCGTACGGAGTACTGAAGCTTTCTTT. Its translation: CSVATGVRSTEAFF.

This clone was detected a few times. The chain is built from TRBV2 and TRBJ1-1; maybe TRBD1 (6 bases). The ends were cut back, 9 bases at V and 0 bases at J, with 14 bases in the middle. The CDR3 extends over 14 amino acids. Germline CDR1 is SNHLY and CDR2 is FYNNEI. CDR3 region: CASTITGLNTEAFF. The CDR3 DNA is TGTGCCAGTACGATTACAGGGCTGAACACTGAAGCTTTCTTT.

The chain links TRBV13 to TRBJ2-5, with unresolved D. The CDR3 sequence is 11 residues long. Germline CDR1 is PRHDT and CDR2 is FYEKMQ (reference sequence). The germline V and J ends were trimmed by 2 bases and 5 bases, with 3 bases remaining between them. The CDR3 bases are TGTGCCAGCAGCTTACGTGAGACCCAGTACTTC. Amino acid sequence: CASSLRETQYF.

The CDR3: CASSGDRDSRTSGREAYQETQYF. For the CDR3, the DNA is TGCGCCAGCAGCGGAGACCGGGACAGCCGGACTAGCGGGAGGGAGGCGTACCAAGAGACCCAGTACTTC. This chain joins TRBV5-1 and TRBJ2-5; 15 nucleotides line up with TRBD2. The CDR3 sequence is 23 residues long. With 4 bases clipped from V and 0 bases from J, the junction kept 22 bases outside the gene matches. Germline CDR1 reads SGHRS; CDR2 reads YFSETQ. Full variable domain (remainder filled in from reference TRBV5-1 and TRBJ2-5): KAGVTQTPRYLIKTRGQQVTLSCSPISGHRSVSWYQQTPGQGLQFLFEYFSETQRNKGNFPGRFSGRQFSNSRSEMNVSTLELGDSALYLCASSGDRDSRTSGREAYQETQYFGPGTRLLVL.

This clone has ten or more counts. The genes are TRBV2 and TRBJ2-2; D perhaps matches TRBD2 (5 bases). Germline V lookup: CDR1 SNHLY, CDR2 FYNNEI. The CDR3 sequence is 16 residues long. Trimming removed 2 bases from V and 4 bases from J, with 14 bases in between. The CDR3 reads CASSEQSGFGTGELFF. The CDR3 nucleotides are TGTGCCAGCAGTGAACAATCGGGATTCGGCACCGGGGAGCTGTTTTTT. Supplemented by reference TRBV2 and TRBJ2-2, the full variable domain reads EPEVTQTPSHQVTQMGQEVILRCVPISNHLYFYWYRQILGQKVEFLVSFYNNEISEKSEIFDDQFSVERPDGSNFTLKIRSTKLEDSAMYFCASSEQSGFGTGELFFGEGSRLTVL.

This rearrangement joins TRBV6-5 to TRBJ2-2; TRBD1 matches at 7 bases. V lost 10 bases and J lost 0; bases outside the gene matches: 5. Per the germline V gene, CDR1 is MNHEY and CDR2 is SVGAGI. This CDR3 is built from 14 residues. In DNA form, the CDR3 reads TGTGCCATCATGGACAGGTCGAACACCGGGGAGCTGTTTTTT. Translating it yields CAIMDRSNTGELFF.

V and J are TRBV5-4 and TRBJ2-2; weak D call: TRBD2 (5 bases). The V and J ends lost 6 bases and 4 bases respectively, with 19 bases between them. The CDR3 spans 16 residues. Germline values: CDR1 SGHNT, CDR2 YYREEE (reference sequence). Written as DNA, the CDR3 is TGTGCCAGCACACTACAACCGGGATATACCACCGGGGAGCTGTTTTTT. Translation gives CASTLQPGYTTGELFF.

This chain joins TRBV6-4 and TRBJ1-1; TRBD1 is a possible D gene (5 bases). Looked up from germline, CDR1 is MRHNA and CDR2 is SNTAGT. CDR3 size: 15 residues. V was shortened by 4 bases and J by 2 bases, with 14 bases between the two germline ends. The chain's CDR3 is CASSVTGLANTEAFF. In nucleotides, the CDR3 is TGTGCCAGCAGTGTTACGGGACTTGCTAACACTGAAGCTTTCTTT.

This clone was picked up a small number of times. The chain has TRBV7-9 and TRBJ2-7; the D is unclear. The V end was cut by 6 bases, the J end by 4 bases, with 7 bases between. This CDR3 is 11 amino acids long. Germline-derived CDR1 and CDR2 are SEHNR and FQNEAQ (reference sequence). The CDR3 loop is CASSRSYEQYF. In nucleotides, the CDR3 is TGTGCCAGCAGTCGATCTTACGAGCAGTACTTC.

The chain combines TRBV11-3 with TRBJ2-1; D may match TRBD1 or TRBD2 (5 bases each). V was trimmed by 2 bases and J by 7 bases, leaving 9 bases between them. This CDR3 contains 13 residues. Germline loops: CDR1 SGHNT, CDR2 YENEEA. CDR3 DNA sequence: TGTGCCAGCAGCTTACGCGAGGGGAATGAGCAGTTCTTC. Translation: CASSLREGNEQFF.

The J gene is TRBJ2-1, the V gene TRBV11-3; D may match TRBD1 or TRBD2 (6 bases each). V was cut by 6 bases and J by 2 bases, with 14 bases left in between. The CDR3 is 15 residues long. Germline V CDR1 and CDR2: SGHNT, YENEEA. CDR3 amino acids: CASSPDGGAYNEQFF. CDR3 coding DNA: TGTGCCAGCAGTCCCGACGGGGGCGCCTACAATGAGCAGTTCTTC.